This passage covers 10 T cell receptor beta chains from one sample sequenced in a study of cytomegalovirus exposure and HLA in healthy donors (dated by TCRdb to about 2017). The method behind the library was the immunoSEQ multiplex PCR assay. For the multiplex PCR, a mixture combining 60 forward primers for TCR Vbeta segments and 13 reverse primers for TCR Jbeta segments was used. TCRdb retrieved this table from immuneACCESS and kept in-frame rearrangements only. Not all clones are present; in checked studies, unresolved V genes account for under half, and no reason is known for the remainder. Recorded for this sample are roughly 40,000 clones; over 70% of them occurred a single time. Of the sample, 2.5% to 3.5% is held by the ten largest clones. Sequencing was performed on PBMCs. These receptor sequences come from a man aged 45-60 years in good health and CMV-seronegative.

The rearrangement links TRBV27 to TRBJ2-5; 9 bases match TRBD1. Germline values: CDR1 MNHEY, CDR2 SMNVEV (reference sequence). This CDR3 comprises 17 residues. V trimming: 1 base; J trimming: 5 bases; junction bases outside the gene matches: 11. CDR3 nucleotide sequence: TGTGCCAGCAGTTTATTTGGGACAGGGAAAGTTTTGGAGACCCAGTACTTC. It translates to CASSLFGTGKVLETQYF.

This chain joins TRBV7-2 and TRBJ2-3; 7 bases fit TRBD2. The length of the CDR3 is 15 residues. CDR1 is SGHTA, CDR2 FQGNSA, per germline. Germline trimming cut 3 bases from V and 4 bases from J; bases unmatched to any gene: 7. The CDR3 loop is CASSFGGRSPDTQYF. The CDR3 nucleotides are TGTGCCAGCAGCTTCGGCGGGAGATCCCCAGATACGCAGTATTTT.

The genes are TRBV2 and TRBJ2-2, with 11 bases lining up with TRBD2. After removal of 4 bases from V and 3 bases from J, the junction contained 4 bases not matched to a gene. CDR3 length equals 16 residues. Germline CDR1 SNHLY, CDR2 FYNNEI. DNA of the CDR3: TGTGCCAGCAGTGGGGCTAGCGGGAGGTACACCGGGGAGCTGTTTTTT. Protein sequence: CASSGASGRYTGELFF.

The V gene is TRBV18, the J gene TRBJ2-7, with 7 nucleotides matching TRBD1. V shed 6 bases, J shed 5 bases, and the junction held 10 bases outside the gene matches. The length of the CDR3 is 14 residues. Germline lookup yields CDR1 KGHSH and CDR2 LQKENI. The CDR3 DNA follows: TGTGCCAGCTCGCCAACCACAGGGGTCCACGAGCAGTACTTC. Translated: CASSPTTGVHEQYF.

This clone was counted a single time. The chain uses TRBV5-6 and TRBJ1-2, with 8 positions matching TRBD1. Per germline, CDR1 SGHDT and CDR2 YYEEEE. With V trimmed by 3 bases and J by 4 bases, 5 bases remained unmatched. The CDR3 sequence is 14 residues long. CDR3 in amino acids: CASSSYRGVYGYTF. CDR3 in DNA: TGTGCCAGCAGCTCATACAGGGGGGTCTATGGCTACACCTTC.

In the case of this clone: The junction departs from the called germline gene at one end, perhaps through a read error. Other DNA sequences in the sample encode the same CDR3. The chain uses TRBV25-1 and TRBJ1-6; 8 nucleotides agree with TRBD1. Germline CDR1 and CDR2: MGHDK and SYGVNS. This CDR3 comprises 14 residues. CDR3 protein: CASSESGGNSPLHF. The DNA for the CDR3 is TGTGCCAGCAGTGAATCAGGGGGCAATTCCCCCCTCCACTTT.

The chain has TRBV5-5 and TRBJ2-7, with D possibly TRBD2 on 5 matching bases. The CDR3 is made up of 15 amino acids. CDR1 and CDR2 (germline): SGHKS, YYEKEE (reference sequence). Trimming pared 4 bases from V and 0 bases from J, leaving 14 bases between. CDR3 amino acids: CASSMGRESSYEQYF. The CDR3 DNA is TGTGCCAGCAGCATGGGAAGGGAGAGCTCCTACGAGCAGTACTTC.

This chain links TRBV29-1 with TRBJ1-1; D not certain. Germline V CDR1 and CDR2: SQVTM, ANQGSEA. Trimming removed 5 bases from V and 1 base from J, with 14 bases in between. The CDR3 totals 14 residues. CDR3 coding DNA: TGCAGCGTTTCGAGCGGGAAATGGAACACTGAAGCTTTCTTT. It translates to CSVSSGKWNTEAFF.

This clone was detected a few times. J is TRBJ2-1 and V is TRBV27; TRBD2 agrees at 9 bases. This CDR3 spans 15 amino acids. Looked up from germline, CDR1 is MNHEY and CDR2 is SMNVEV (reference sequence). The V segment lost 3 bases and the J segment 7 bases; nucleotides outside the gene matches: 7. The CDR3 loop is CASSFRREGVNEQFF. For the CDR3, the DNA is TGTGCCAGCAGTTTTCGGCGGGAGGGGGTTAATGAGCAGTTCTTC.

This clone was counted a single time. The chain uses TRBV28 and TRBJ1-2, with D perhaps TRBD1 (5 bases). The ends were cut back, 6 bases at V and 1 base at J, with 18 bases in the middle. Germline-derived CDR1 and CDR2 are MDHEN and SYDVKM. The length of the CDR3 is 16 residues. The CDR3 is CASRDPGVSDNYGYTF. The CDR3 DNA is TGTGCCAGCAGAGACCCGGGGGTGTCAGATAACTATGGCTACACCTTC.